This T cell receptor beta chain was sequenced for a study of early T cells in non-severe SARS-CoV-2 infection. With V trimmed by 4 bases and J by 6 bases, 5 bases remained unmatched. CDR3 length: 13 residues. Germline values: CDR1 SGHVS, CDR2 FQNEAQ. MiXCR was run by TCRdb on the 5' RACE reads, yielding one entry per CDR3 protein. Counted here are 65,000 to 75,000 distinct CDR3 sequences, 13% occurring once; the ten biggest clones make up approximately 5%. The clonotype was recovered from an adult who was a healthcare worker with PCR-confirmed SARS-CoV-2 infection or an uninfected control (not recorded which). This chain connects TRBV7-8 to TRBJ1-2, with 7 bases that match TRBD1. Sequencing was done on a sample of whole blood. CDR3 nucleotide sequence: TGTGCCAGCAGCTCGACAGGGCTCGATGGCTACACCTTC. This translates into CASSSTGLDGYTF.